Listed below are T cell receptor beta chains from one sample, sequenced in a study of shared clonotypes between healthy human individuals. Libraries were prepared by immunoSEQ multiplex PCR; TCRdb keeps only in-frame clonotypes and omits some of them. The profile shows about 490,000 clones, 78% of them singletons. The sample was PBMCs. The source is a middle-aged woman in good health. Some clones in this sample may be carry-over from other donors' samples. Both conserved end residues are part of each CDR3. The D gene is left open where the match is weak. Rows may omit the clone size; those that give it use once, few, many or a size class.

CDR3 protein: CASRATGDNEQFF
CDR3 DNA: TGCGCCAGCAGGGCTACAGGGGACAATGAGCAGTTCTTC
clone size: -
J gene: TRBJ2-1
D gene: TRBD1
V gene: TRBV10-2

CDR3 protein: CASSYSSSGTEAFF
CDR3 DNA: TGTGCCAGCAGTTATTCAAGCTCGGGGACGGAAGCTTTCTTT
clone size: -
J gene: TRBJ1-1
D gene: -
V gene: TRBV7-9

CDR3 protein: CAWRPQSSGRDTGELFF
CDR3 DNA: TGTGCCTGGAGGCCCCAATCTAGCGGGAGGGATACCGGGGAGCTGTTTTTT
clone size: -
J gene: TRBJ2-2
D gene: TRBD2
V gene: TRBV30

CDR3 protein: CASSPDRGDETQYF
CDR3 DNA: TGTGCCAGCAGCCCGGACAGGGGAGATGAGACCCAGTACTTC
clone size: -
J gene: TRBJ2-5
D gene: TRBD1
V gene: TRBV5-4

CDR3 protein: CAIKEGGPETQYF
CDR3 DNA: TGTGCCATCAAGGAGGGAGGGCCTGAGACCCAGTACTTC
clone size: once
J gene: TRBJ2-5
D gene: TRBD2
V gene: TRBV10-3

CDR3 protein: CASSASSGRMYEQYF
CDR3 DNA: TGTGCCAGCAGTGCGTCTAGCGGGAGGATGTACGAGCAGTACTTC
clone size: -
J gene: TRBJ2-7
D gene: TRBD2
V gene: TRBV2

CDR3 protein: CASSPGTAGEKLFF
CDR3 DNA: TGTGCCAGCAGCCCCGGGACCGCCGGTGAAAAACTGTTTTTT
clone size: -
J gene: TRBJ1-4
D gene: -
V gene: TRBV7-2

CDR3 protein: CASSLGDGYEQYF
CDR3 DNA: TGTGCCAGCAGCTTAGGTGATGGCTACGAGCAGTACTTC
clone size: few
J gene: TRBJ2-7
D gene: -
V gene: TRBV11-3

CDR3 protein: CAWSVTGEGGYTF
CDR3 DNA: TGTGCCTGGAGTGTCACAGGGGAGGGTGGCTACACCTTC
clone size: few
J gene: TRBJ1-2
D gene: TRBD1
V gene: TRBV30

CDR3 protein: CASSSMTGGYNEQFF
CDR3 DNA: TGTGCCAGCAGCTCAATGACAGGGGGCTACAATGAGCAGTTCTTC
clone size: many
J gene: TRBJ2-1
D gene: TRBD1
V gene: TRBV7-2

CDR3 protein: CAWNVGNTIYF
CDR3 DNA: TGTGCCTGGAATGTCGGAAACACCATATATTTT
clone size: -
J gene: TRBJ1-3
D gene: -
V gene: TRBV30

CDR3 protein: CASRGTSGRMPYNEQFF
CDR3 DNA: TGTGCCAGCAGGGGGACTAGCGGGAGGATGCCCTACAATGAGCAGTTCTTC
clone size: -
J gene: TRBJ2-1
D gene: TRBD2
V gene: TRBV2

CDR3 protein: CASSVVSAGAGYNEQFF
CDR3 DNA: TGTGCCAGCAGCGTAGTTTCAGCGGGAGCGGGGTACAATGAGCAGTTCTTC
clone size: -
J gene: TRBJ2-1
D gene: TRBD2
V gene: TRBV9

CDR3 protein: CASNPSGRSYGYTF
CDR3 DNA: TGTGCCAGCAACCCCTCGGGCAGGAGCTATGGCTACACCTTC
clone size: -
J gene: TRBJ1-2
D gene: -
V gene: TRBV11-3

CDR3 protein: CASIRTSGTDTQYF
CDR3 DNA: TGTGCCAGCATTAGGACTAGCGGCACAGATACGCAGTATTTT
clone size: -
J gene: TRBJ2-3
D gene: TRBD2
V gene: TRBV2

CDR3 protein: CATSRDTAGTYEQYF
CDR3 DNA: TGTGCCACCAGCAGAGATACAGCGGGAACTTACGAGCAGTACTTC
clone size: -
J gene: TRBJ2-7
D gene: TRBD2
V gene: TRBV15

CDR3 protein: CASSLAVGRNYGYTF
CDR3 DNA: TGCGCCAGCAGCTTGGCGGTAGGGCGAAACTATGGCTACACCTTC
clone size: -
J gene: TRBJ1-2
D gene: -
V gene: TRBV5-1

CDR3 protein: CASSRDTGELFF
CDR3 DNA: TGTGCCAGCAGCAGAGATACCGGGGAGCTGTTTTTT
clone size: few
J gene: TRBJ2-2
D gene: -
V gene: TRBV7-9

CDR3 protein: CASSLAVSPNTGELFF
CDR3 DNA: TGTGCCAGCAGCTTAGCGGTGTCTCCGAACACCGGGGAGCTGTTTTTT
clone size: -
J gene: TRBJ2-2
D gene: -
V gene: TRBV11-3

CDR3 protein: CASRPGPHYEQYF
CDR3 DNA: TGTGCCAGCAGACCCGGGCCCCACTACGAGCAGTACTTC
clone size: -
J gene: TRBJ2-7
D gene: -
V gene: TRBV28

CDR3 protein: CASSPRTVIYEQYF
CDR3 DNA: TGTGCCAGCAGTCCCCGGACAGTAATCTACGAGCAGTACTTC
clone size: -
J gene: TRBJ2-7
D gene: -
V gene: TRBV28

CDR3 protein: CASREDRGNIDGNEQFF
CDR3 DNA: TGCGCCAGCAGGGAGGACAGGGGGAATATTGATGGTAATGAGCAGTTCTTC
clone size: -
J gene: TRBJ2-1
D gene: TRBD1
V gene: TRBV5-1

CDR3 protein: CASSIGFGYGYTF
CDR3 DNA: TGTGCCAGCAGTATAGGGTTTGGTTATGGCTACACCTTC
clone size: once
J gene: TRBJ1-2
D gene: -
V gene: TRBV28

CDR3 protein: CASSPGLDQTGELFF
CDR3 DNA: TGTGCCAGCAGCCCCGGACTAGATCAGACCGGGGAGCTGTTTTTT
clone size: -
J gene: TRBJ2-2
D gene: TRBD2
V gene: TRBV11-3

CDR3 protein: CASSIGGTVYNEQFF
CDR3 DNA: TGTGCCAGTAGTATTGGGGGGACAGTCTACAATGAGCAGTTCTTC
clone size: once
J gene: TRBJ2-1
D gene: -
V gene: TRBV19

CDR3 protein: CASSFERNYGYTF
CDR3 DNA: TGTGCCAGCAGCTTCGAACGTAACTATGGCTACACCTTC
clone size: few
J gene: TRBJ1-2
D gene: -
V gene: TRBV7-2

CDR3 protein: CASSPDSLLQNQPQHF
CDR3 DNA: TGTGCCAGCAGTCCGGACAGCCTACTACAAAATCAGCCCCAGCATTTT
clone size: -
J gene: TRBJ1-5
D gene: -
V gene: TRBV28

CDR3 protein: CASSGTPSTDTQYF
CDR3 DNA: TGTGCCAGCAGCGGGACCCCTAGCACAGATACGCAGTATTTT
clone size: -
J gene: TRBJ2-3
D gene: -
V gene: TRBV9

CDR3 protein: CASSLGLAVSNADTQYF
CDR3 DNA: TGCGCCAGCAGCTTGGGACTAGCGGTGTCCAACGCAGATACGCAGTATTTT
clone size: -
J gene: TRBJ2-3
D gene: TRBD2
V gene: TRBV5-1

CDR3 protein: CASSSPTVLSSYNEQFF
CDR3 DNA: TGTGCCAGCAGCTCTCCGACAGTACTGAGCTCCTACAATGAGCAGTTCTTC
clone size: -
J gene: TRBJ2-1
D gene: -
V gene: TRBV7-9